The rows below give T cell receptor beta chains drawn from one sample of a study of blood T cell repertoires in COVID-19. The protocol was immunoSEQ multiplex PCR, while the TCRdb copy is restricted to in-frame clones and leaves out a portion. The repertoire includes around 50,000 clones, about 77% of them detected once, and around 20% sits in the top ten. The sequencing sample was made of peripheral blood. All receptors derive from a human donor with active or convalescent COVID-19. The donor label of this sample is uncertain. CDR3s include the opening cysteine and the closing phenylalanine or tryptophan. D genes are given only for firm matches. Some rows mark clone size as missing; the rest say once, few, many or name a class of expanded clone.

TRBV6-5	-	TRBD2	TRBJ2-1	CASSYVAGGEQFF	TGTGCCAGCAGTTACGTTGCGGGGGGAGAGCAGTTCTTC
TRBV7-9	few	-	TRBJ1-5	CASSYPGESQPQHF	TGTGCCAGCAGTTACCCGGGGGAAAGTCAGCCCCAGCATTTT
TRBV28	-	-	TRBJ2-5	CASSLSGGASWETQYF	TGTGCCAGCAGTTTATCGGGGGGCGCCTCTTGGGAGACCCAGTACTTC
TRBV7-9	medium-sized	-	TRBJ1-3	CASSLGQHSGNTIYF	TGTGCCAGCAGCTTAGGACAGCACTCTGGAAACACCATATATTTT
TRBV6-5	-	TRBD1	TRBJ1-1	CASSPRPTGFEAFF	TGTGCCAGCAGCCCACGTCCGACAGGGTTCGAAGCTTTCTTT
TRBV5-1	-	TRBD2	TRBJ2-5	CASSRGAAGGVGETQYF	TGCGCCAGCAGCCGGGGGGCGGCGGGAGGAGTTGGAGAGACCCAGTACTTC
TRBV20-1	-	TRBD1	TRBJ2-5	CSASRGQGETQYF	TGCAGTGCTAGTCGGGGACAGGGGGAGACCCAGTACTTC
TRBV11-2	-	-	TRBJ1-3	CASSRETGNTIYF	TGTGCCAGCAGCCGGGAGACTGGAAACACCATATATTTT
TRBV10-3	-	-	TRBJ2-2	CAISDRGNTGELFF	TGTGCCATCAGTGACAGGGGTAACACCGGGGAGCTGTTTTTT
TRBV7-2	-	-	TRBJ2-5	CASSLNEETQYF	TGTGCCAGCAGCTTAAACGAGGAGACCCAGTACTTC
TRBV10-3	-	-	TRBJ2-3	CAIREATSTDTQYF	TGTGCCATCCGAGAGGCGACCAGCACAGATACGCAGTATTTT
TRBV6-1	-	-	TRBJ1-2	CASSEEGGGYTF	TGTGCCAGCAGTGAAGAAGGCGGAGGCTACACCTTC
TRBV27	-	-	TRBJ1-5	CASSPGRVGNQPQHF	TGTGCCAGCAGTCCAGGGAGGGTTGGCAATCAGCCCCAGCATTTT
TRBV18	many	-	TRBJ2-1	CASSPGTGTEQFF	TGTGCCAGCTCACCAGGGACCGGGACAGAGCAGTTCTTC
TRBV25-1	once	TRBD1	TRBJ2-1	CASSEFYGGETGVNEQFF	TGTGCCAGCAGTGAATTTTACGGGGGCGAGACAGGGGTCAATGAGCAGTTCTTC
TRBV9	once	-	TRBJ1-1	CASSVASGNTEAFF	TGTGCCAGCAGCGTAGCTTCCGGGAACACTGAAGCTTTCTTT
TRBV10-3	-	TRBD2	TRBJ2-2	CAIEPSGSLGPGELFF	TGTGCCATCGAGCCTAGCGGATCTCTCGGACCCGGGGAGCTGTTTTTT
TRBV27	-	-	TRBJ2-3	CASSLGLTSTDTQYF	TGTGCCAGCAGTTTAGGACTCACTAGCACAGATACGCAGTATTTT
TRBV28	-	-	TRBJ2-1	CASVLMRASYNEQFF	TGTGCCAGTGTACTGATGAGGGCTTCCTACAATGAGCAGTTCTTC
TRBV5-1	-	TRBD1	TRBJ2-7	CASSPKGGDSSYEQYF	TGCGCCAGCAGCCCAAAAGGGGGCGACAGCTCCTACGAGCAGTACTTC
TRBV30	-	TRBD1	TRBJ1-2	CAWDRGSWGYTF	TGTGCCTGGGACAGGGGAAGTTGGGGCTACACCTTC
TRBV30	-	-	TRBJ2-7	CAWVPEGAGFVREQYF	TGTGCCTGGGTTCCGGAAGGCGCGGGGTTTGTGCGCGAGCAGTACTTC
TRBV12-5	-	TRBD2	TRBJ2-3	CASGLTSSGSPDTQYF	TGTGCTAGTGGTTTGACCTCTAGCGGGAGCCCAGATACGCAGTATTTT
TRBV7-2	-	TRBD1	TRBJ1-5	CASSYRQGTFGSNQPQHF	TGTGCCAGCAGCTATCGACAGGGGACCTTTGGTAGCAATCAGCCCCAGCATTTT
TRBV11-2	-	-	TRBJ1-3	CASTDIFRAGRSGNTIYF	TGTGCCAGCACCGATATATTCCGGGCAGGGCGGTCTGGAAACACCATATATTTT
TRBV7-3	-	-	TRBJ2-1	CASSRPGSQNEQFF	TGTGCCAGCAGCCGGCCGGGATCGCAAAATGAGCAGTTCTTC
TRBV5-4	-	-	TRBJ2-1	CASTPRGAGNYNEQFF	TGTGCCAGCACCCCTCGGGGGGCGGGAAACTACAATGAGCAGTTCTTC
TRBV13	once	TRBD1	TRBJ1-2	CASSGGTGILQGYTF	TGTGCCAGCAGCGGAGGGACAGGGATCCTTCAGGGCTACACCTTC
TRBV7-3	few	-	TRBJ2-2	CASSLGLFTGELFF	TGTGCCAGCAGCTTAGGGCTATTCACCGGGGAGCTGTTTTTT
TRBV6-1	-	TRBD2	TRBJ2-7	CASSDTAGGYSYEQYF	TGTGCCAGCAGTGATACAGCGGGAGGGTACTCCTACGAGCAGTACTTC
TRBV11-2	few	-	TRBJ1-5	CASSLEYSNQPQHF	TGTGCCAGCAGCTTAGAATATAGCAATCAGCCCCAGCATTTT
TRBV23-1	-	-	TRBJ1-5	CASSQSANQPQHF	TGCGCCAGCAGTCAATCGGCTAATCAGCCCCAGCATTTT
TRBV5-4	-	TRBD1	TRBJ1-6	CASSLDGDRVSPLHF	TGTGCCAGCAGCTTGGATGGCGACAGGGTTTCACCCCTCCACTTT
TRBV13	-	-	TRBJ1-3	CASSPRPGNTIYF	TGTGCCAGCAGCCCCCGTCCTGGAAACACCATATATTTT
TRBV5-1	-	TRBD2	TRBJ2-5	CASSLNDRTSSGRTAAQYF	TGCGCCAGCAGCTTGAATGATCGTACGTCTAGCGGGAGAACAGCGGCCCAGTACTTC